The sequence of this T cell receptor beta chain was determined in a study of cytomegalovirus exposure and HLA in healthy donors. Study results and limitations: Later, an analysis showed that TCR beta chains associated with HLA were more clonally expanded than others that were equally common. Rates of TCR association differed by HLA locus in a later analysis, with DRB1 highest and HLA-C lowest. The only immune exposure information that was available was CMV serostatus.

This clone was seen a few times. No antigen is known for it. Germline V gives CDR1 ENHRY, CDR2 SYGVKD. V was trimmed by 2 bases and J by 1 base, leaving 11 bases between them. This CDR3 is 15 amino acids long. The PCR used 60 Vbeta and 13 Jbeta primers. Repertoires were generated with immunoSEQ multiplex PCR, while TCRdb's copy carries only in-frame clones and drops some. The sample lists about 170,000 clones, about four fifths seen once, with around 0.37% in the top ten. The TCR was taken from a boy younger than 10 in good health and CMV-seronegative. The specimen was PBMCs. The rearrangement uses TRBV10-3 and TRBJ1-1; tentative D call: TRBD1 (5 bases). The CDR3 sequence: CAISEHGQGNTEAFF. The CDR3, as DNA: TGTGCCATCAGTGAGCACGGGCAGGGGAACACTGAAGCTTTCTTT.